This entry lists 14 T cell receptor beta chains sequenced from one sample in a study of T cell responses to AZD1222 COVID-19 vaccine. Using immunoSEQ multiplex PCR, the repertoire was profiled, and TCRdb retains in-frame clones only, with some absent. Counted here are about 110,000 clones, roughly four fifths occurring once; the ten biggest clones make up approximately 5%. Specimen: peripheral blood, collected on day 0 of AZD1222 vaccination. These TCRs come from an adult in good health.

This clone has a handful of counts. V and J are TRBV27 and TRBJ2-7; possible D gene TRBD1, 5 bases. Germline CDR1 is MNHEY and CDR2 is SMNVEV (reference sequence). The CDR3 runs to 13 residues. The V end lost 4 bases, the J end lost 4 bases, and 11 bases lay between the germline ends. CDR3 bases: TGTGCCAGCAGTTCCGACAGTTCGTACGAGCAGTACTTC. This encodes CASSSDSSYEQYF.

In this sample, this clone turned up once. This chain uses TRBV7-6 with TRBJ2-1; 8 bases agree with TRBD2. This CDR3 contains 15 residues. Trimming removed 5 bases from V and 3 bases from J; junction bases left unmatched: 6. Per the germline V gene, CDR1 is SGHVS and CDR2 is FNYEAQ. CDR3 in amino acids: CASSQTGTSYNEQFF. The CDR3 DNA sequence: TGTGCCAGCAGCCAGACCGGGACTAGCTACAATGAGCAGTTCTTC.

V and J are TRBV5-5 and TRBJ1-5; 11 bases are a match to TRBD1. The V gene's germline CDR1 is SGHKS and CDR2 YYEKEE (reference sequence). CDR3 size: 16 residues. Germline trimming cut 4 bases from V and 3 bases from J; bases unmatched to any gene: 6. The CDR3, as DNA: TGTGCCAGCAGCCCCAGGACAGGGGGCGACAATCAGCCCCAGCATTTT. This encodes CASSPRTGGDNQPQHF.

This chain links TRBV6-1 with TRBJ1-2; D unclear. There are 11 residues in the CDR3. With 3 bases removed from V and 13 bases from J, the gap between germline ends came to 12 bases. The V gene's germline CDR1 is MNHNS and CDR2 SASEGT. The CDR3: CASSDRGGITF. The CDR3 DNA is TGTGCCAGCAGTGACCGGGGTGGCATCACCTTC.

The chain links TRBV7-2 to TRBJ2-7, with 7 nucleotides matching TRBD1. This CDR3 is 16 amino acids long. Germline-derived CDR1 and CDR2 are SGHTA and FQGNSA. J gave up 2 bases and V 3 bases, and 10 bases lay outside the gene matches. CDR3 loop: CASSFGRQGNAYEQYF. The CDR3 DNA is TGTGCCAGCAGCTTCGGCCGACAGGGAAATGCCTACGAGCAGTACTTC. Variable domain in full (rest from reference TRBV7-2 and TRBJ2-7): GAGVSQSPSNKVTEKGKDVELRCDPISGHTALYWYRQSLGQGLEFLIYFQGNSAPDKSGLPSDRFSAERTGGSVSTLTIQRTQQEDSAVYLCASSFGRQGNAYEQYFGPGTRLTVT.

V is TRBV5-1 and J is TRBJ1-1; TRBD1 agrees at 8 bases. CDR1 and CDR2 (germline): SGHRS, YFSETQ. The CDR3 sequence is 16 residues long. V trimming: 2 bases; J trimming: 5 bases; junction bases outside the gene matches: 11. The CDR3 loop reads CASSFLGGQGKTEAFF. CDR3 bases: TGCGCCAGCAGCTTTCTTGGAGGACAGGGTAAAACTGAAGCTTTCTTT.

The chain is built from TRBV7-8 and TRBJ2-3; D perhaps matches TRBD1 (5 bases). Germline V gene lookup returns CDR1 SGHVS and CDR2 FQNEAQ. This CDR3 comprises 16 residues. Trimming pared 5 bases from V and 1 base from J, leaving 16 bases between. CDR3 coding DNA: TGTGCCAGCAGCCTCCTGGACAAAAAAGGCACAGATACGCAGTATTTT. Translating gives CASSLLDKKGTDTQYF.

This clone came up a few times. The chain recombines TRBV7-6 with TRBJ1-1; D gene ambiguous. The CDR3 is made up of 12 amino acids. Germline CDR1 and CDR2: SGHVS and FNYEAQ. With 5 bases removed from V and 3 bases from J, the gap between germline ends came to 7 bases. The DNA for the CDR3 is TGTGCCAGCAGCGCCTGGGACACTGAAGCTTTCTTT. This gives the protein CASSAWDTEAFF.

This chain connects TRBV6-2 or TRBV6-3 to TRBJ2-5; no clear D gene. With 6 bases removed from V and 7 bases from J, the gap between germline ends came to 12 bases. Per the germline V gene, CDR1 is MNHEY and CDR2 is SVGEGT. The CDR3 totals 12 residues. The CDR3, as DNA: TGTGCCAGCAGCCTCTCCCCAGGGACCCAGTACTTC. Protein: CASSLSPGTQYF.

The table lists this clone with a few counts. The CDR3 region is CASSLKGANTIYF. CDR3 nucleotide sequence: TGTGCCAGCAGCTTAAAGGGGGCAAACACCATATATTTT. The V call is TRBV7-2, the J call TRBJ1-3, with 7 bases aligning to TRBD1. Unmatched junction bases numbered 1, after V lost 2 bases and J lost 6 bases. Germline V gene lookup returns CDR1 SGHTA and CDR2 FQGNSA. This CDR3 has 13 residues.

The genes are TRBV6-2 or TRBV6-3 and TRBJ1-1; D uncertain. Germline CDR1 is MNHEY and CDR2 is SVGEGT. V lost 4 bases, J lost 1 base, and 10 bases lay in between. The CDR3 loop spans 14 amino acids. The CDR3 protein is CASSSEVTNTEAFF. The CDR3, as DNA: TGTGCCAGCAGTTCTGAAGTTACGAACACTGAAGCTTTCTTT.

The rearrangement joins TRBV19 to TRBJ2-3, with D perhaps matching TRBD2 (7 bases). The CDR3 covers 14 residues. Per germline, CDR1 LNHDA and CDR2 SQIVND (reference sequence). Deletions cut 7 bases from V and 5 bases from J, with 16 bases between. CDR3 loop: CASKQGPSGDTQYF. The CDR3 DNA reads TGTGCCAGTAAACAGGGTCCTAGCGGAGATACGCAGTATTTT.

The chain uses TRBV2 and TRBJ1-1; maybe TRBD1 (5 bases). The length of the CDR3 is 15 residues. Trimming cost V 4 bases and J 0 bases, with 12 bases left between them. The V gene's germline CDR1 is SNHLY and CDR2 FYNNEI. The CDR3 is CASSVTGLLNTEAFF. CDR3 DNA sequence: TGTGCCAGCAGTGTTACGGGACTATTGAACACTGAAGCTTTCTTT.

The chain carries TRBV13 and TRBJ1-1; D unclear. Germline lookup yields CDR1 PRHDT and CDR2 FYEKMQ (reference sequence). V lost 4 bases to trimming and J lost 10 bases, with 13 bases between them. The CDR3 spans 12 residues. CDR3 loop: CASSWWVPGAFF. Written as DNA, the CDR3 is TGTGCCAGCAGCTGGTGGGTTCCTGGAGCTTTCTTT.